Each of the 7 T cell receptor beta chains below was sequenced from the same sample in a study of beta chain features in type 1 diabetes. Study-wide findings and caveats: Type 1 diabetes patients had moderately but significantly shorter TCRB CDR3s in all four CD4+ subsets.

As every portion of the isolated RNA was reverse transcribed, the sequencing read expressed TCRB transcripts. Clones were sequenced by immunoSEQ multiplex PCR, and TCRdb holds only the in-frame ones, with some missing. This table holds 640,000 or so clones, more than 13% found once. What these receptors recognize is not known. Sequenced input: naive CD4+ T cells from blood. The receptors shown here come from a young man with type 1 diabetes.

The rearrangement joins TRBV10-3 to TRBJ2-3; 7 bases agree with TRBD2. The junction had 2 bases not matched to a gene; V was cut back by 0 bases and J by 2 bases. The length of the CDR3 is 15 residues. Per the germline V gene, CDR1 is ENHRY and CDR2 is SYGVKD. Here the CDR3 DNA reads TGTGCCATCAGTGAGTCGAGCGGGGTCACAGATACGCAGTATTTT. It is translated as CAISESSGVTDTQYF.

This sequence joins TRBV1 and TRBJ2-7; TRBD1 was called by the table and not checked on the DNA. TRBV1 is a documented pseudogene. The CDR3 is 14 residues long. CDR3 sequence (DNA): TGCACCAGCAGCCCAGGGCATAGTGTAGGCGAGCAGTACTTC. As protein: CTSSPGHSVGEQYF.

This chain links TRBV18 with TRBJ1-5; D may be TRBD1 (5 bases). V lost 5 bases to trimming and J lost 0 bases, with 14 bases between them. Looked up from germline, CDR1 is KGHSH and CDR2 is LQKENI. The CDR3 contains 16 residues. CDR3 sequence (DNA): TGTGCCAGCTCATCACGACAGATCAATAGCAATCAGCCCCAGCATTTT. Its protein is CASSSRQINSNQPQHF.

The CDR3 spells CASSETSDEQYF. CDR3 coding DNA: TGTGCCAGCAGTGAGACTAGCGACGAGCAGTACTTC. This rearrangement joins TRBV2 to TRBJ2-7, with 8 nucleotides matching TRBD2. Germline V CDR1 and CDR2: SNHLY, FYNNEI. Trimming took 3 bases from V and 5 from J; bases not matched to a gene: 0. The CDR3 has 12 residues.

The J gene is TRBJ2-7, the V gene TRBV29-1, with D possibly matching TRBD2 (6 bases). Germline CDR1 and CDR2: SQVTM and ANQGSEA. CDR3 size: 12 residues. Trimming stripped 6 bases from V and 2 bases from J, with 11 bases between. The CDR3 is CSVGGEAYEQYF. DNA for the CDR3: TGCAGCGTCGGAGGGGAGGCCTACGAGCAGTACTTC.

CDR3 sequence: CAGSTSGRTYEQYF. The CDR3 DNA is TGTGCCGGGTCAACTAGCGGGAGGACCTACGAGCAGTACTTC. The chain is built from TRBV28 and TRBJ2-7; 12 nucleotides agree with TRBD2. The CDR3 sequence is 14 residues long. The V gene's germline CDR1 is MDHEN and CDR2 SYDVKM. Trimming took 11 bases from V and 2 from J; bases not matched to a gene: 7.

This chain uses TRBV5-1 with TRBJ2-5, with TRBD2 matching over 7 bases. The CDR3 runs 15 residues. V shed 5 bases, J shed 2 bases, and the junction held 9 bases outside the gene matches. Germline CDR1 is SGHRS and CDR2 is YFSETQ. This chain's CDR3 is CASSRGGSVQETQYF. The CDR3 bases are TGCGCCAGCAGTAGGGGCGGGAGTGTTCAAGAGACCCAGTACTTC.